This T cell receptor (beta chain) was sequenced for a study of blood T cell repertoires in COVID-19. Study at large: The origin of the acute and convalescent COVID-19 samples was the United States, Italy and Spain. T cells, B-cell-depleted T cells, or PBMCs supplied cDNA or gDNA.

Patients of the Seattle cohort, enrolled during active infection, were followed longitudinally. In the source study's methods: Amplification of reference gene primers was used by the study to estimate nucleated cell counts. The assay was immunoSEQ multiplex PCR, and TCRdb's table has in-frame clones only and misses some. That table is the source of V, J and clone size, and D and trimming were worked out from the DNA. The data hold more than 350,000 clones, with more than 75% observed a single time. Trimming left V 3 bases short and J 0 bases short, with 13 bases between. There are 16 residues in the CDR3. Germline V CDR1 and CDR2: SGDLS, YYNGEE.

The sequencing sample was made of peripheral blood. The chain carries TRBV9 and TRBJ1-3; D perhaps matches TRBD1 (6 bases). The clonotype comes from a woman aged 25 to 39 with COVID-19, enrolled during active disease. The CDR3 DNA is TGTGCCAGCAGCGAGGGGGGGACCTTCTCTGGAAACACCATATATTTT. The encoded protein is CASSEGGTFSGNTIYF.